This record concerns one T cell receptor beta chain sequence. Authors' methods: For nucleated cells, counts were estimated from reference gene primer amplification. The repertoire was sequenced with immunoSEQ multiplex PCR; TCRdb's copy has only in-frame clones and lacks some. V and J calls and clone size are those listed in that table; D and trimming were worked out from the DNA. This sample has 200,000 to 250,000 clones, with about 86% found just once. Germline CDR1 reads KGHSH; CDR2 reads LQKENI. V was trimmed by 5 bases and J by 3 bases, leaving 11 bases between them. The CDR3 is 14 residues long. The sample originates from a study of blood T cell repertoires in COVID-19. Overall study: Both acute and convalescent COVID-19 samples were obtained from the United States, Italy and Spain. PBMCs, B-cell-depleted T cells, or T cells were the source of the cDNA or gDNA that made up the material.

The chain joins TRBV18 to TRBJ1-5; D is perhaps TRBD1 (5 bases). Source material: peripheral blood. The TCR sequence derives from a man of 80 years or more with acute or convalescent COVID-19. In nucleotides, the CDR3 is TGTGCCAGCTCATCGACAGAGTACAATCAGCCCCAGCATTTT. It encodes CASSSTEYNQPQHF.